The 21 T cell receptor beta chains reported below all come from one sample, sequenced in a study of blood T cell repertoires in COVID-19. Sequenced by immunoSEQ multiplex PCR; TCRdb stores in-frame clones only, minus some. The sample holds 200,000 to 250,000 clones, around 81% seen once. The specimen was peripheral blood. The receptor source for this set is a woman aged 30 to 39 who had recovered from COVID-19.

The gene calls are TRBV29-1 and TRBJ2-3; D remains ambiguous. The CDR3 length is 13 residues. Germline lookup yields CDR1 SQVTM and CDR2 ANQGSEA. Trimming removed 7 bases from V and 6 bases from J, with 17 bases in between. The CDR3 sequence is CSAPHLSPDTQYF. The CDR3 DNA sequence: TGCAGCGCCCCCCATCTATCGCCGGATACGCAGTATTTT.

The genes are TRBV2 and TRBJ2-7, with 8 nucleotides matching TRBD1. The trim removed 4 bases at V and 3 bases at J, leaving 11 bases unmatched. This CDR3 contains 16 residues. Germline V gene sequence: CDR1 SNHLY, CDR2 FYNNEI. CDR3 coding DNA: TGTGCCAGCAGTGGGCGGACAGGGCCGACTTTCTACGAGCAGTACTTC. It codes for CASSGRTGPTFYEQYF.

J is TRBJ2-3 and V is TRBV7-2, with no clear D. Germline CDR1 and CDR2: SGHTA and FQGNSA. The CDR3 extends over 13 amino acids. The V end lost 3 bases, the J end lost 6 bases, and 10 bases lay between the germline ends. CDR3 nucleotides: TGTGCCAGCAGCTTTTTGGGCCTGGATACGCAGTATTTT. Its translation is CASSFLGLDTQYF.

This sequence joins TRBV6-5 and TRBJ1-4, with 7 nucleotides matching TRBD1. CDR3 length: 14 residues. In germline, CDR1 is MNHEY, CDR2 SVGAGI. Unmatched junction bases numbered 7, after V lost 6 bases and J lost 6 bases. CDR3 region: CASRRQGWDEKLFF. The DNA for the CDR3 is TGTGCCAGCAGGCGACAGGGTTGGGATGAAAAACTGTTTTTT.

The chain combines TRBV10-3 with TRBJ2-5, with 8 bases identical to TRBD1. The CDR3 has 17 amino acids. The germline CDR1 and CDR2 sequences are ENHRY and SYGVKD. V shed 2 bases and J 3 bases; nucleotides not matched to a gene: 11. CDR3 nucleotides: TGTGCCATCAGTGAGGGTGCTACAGGGGGGAATGAAGAGACCCAGTACTTC. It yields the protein CAISEGATGGNEETQYF.

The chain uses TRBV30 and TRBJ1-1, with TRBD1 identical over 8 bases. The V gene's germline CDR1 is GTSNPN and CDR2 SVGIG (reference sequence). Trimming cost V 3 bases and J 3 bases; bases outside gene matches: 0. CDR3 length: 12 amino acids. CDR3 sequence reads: CAWRGQDTEAFF. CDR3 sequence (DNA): TGTGCCTGGAGGGGACAGGACACTGAAGCTTTCTTT.

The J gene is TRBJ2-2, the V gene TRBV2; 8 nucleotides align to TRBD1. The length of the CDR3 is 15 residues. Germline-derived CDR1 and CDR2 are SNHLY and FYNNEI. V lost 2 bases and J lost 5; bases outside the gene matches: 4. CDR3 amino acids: CASSEKDRVTGELFF. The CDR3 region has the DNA TGTGCCAGCAGTGAAAAGGACAGGGTTACCGGGGAGCTGTTTTTT.

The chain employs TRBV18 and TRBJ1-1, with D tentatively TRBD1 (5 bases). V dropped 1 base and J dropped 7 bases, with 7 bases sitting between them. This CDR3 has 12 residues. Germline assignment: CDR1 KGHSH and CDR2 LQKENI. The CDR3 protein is CASSPRDSEAFF. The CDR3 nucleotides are TGTGCCAGCTCACCACGTGACAGTGAAGCTTTCTTT.

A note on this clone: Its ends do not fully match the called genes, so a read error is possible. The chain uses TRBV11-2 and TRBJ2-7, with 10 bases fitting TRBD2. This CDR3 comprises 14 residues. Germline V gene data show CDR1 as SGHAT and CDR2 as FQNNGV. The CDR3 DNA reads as TGTGCCAGCAGCTTAGGGGGGGGTAGCGGGAGGTCTGTTTTC. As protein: CASSLGGGSGRSVF.

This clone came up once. In DNA, the CDR3 is TGTGCCAGCAGCCTTCAGGGTCCCTCCTACGAGCAGTACTTC. Translated: CASSLQGPSYEQYF. The V call is TRBV2, the J call TRBJ2-7; D may be TRBD1 (5 bases). V was clipped by 6 bases and J by 0 bases, with 12 bases between them. There are 14 residues in the CDR3. CDR1 is SNHLY, CDR2 FYNNEI, per germline. Based on the CDR3 plus reference TRBV2 and TRBJ2-7, the full variable domain is EPEVTQTPSHQVTQMGQEVILRCVPISNHLYFYWYRQILGQKVEFLVSFYNNEISEKSEIFDDQFSVERPDGSNFTLKIRSTKLEDSAMYFCASSLQGPSYEQYFGPGTRLTVT.

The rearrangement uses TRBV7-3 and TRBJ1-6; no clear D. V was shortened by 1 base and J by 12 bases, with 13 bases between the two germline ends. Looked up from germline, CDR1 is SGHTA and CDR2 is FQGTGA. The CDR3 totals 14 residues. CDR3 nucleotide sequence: TGTGCCAGCAGCTTAAACTCGTCTTCTAGACCCCTCCACTTT. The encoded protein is CASSLNSSSRPLHF.

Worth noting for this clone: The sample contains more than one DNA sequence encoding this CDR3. CDR3 region: CASSLGGSSYEQYF. CDR3 DNA: TGTGCCAGCAGTTTAGGAGGGAGTTCCTACGAGCAGTACTTC. The J gene is TRBJ2-7, the V gene TRBV28, with D possibly being TRBD2 (6 bases). Germline V gives CDR1 MDHEN, CDR2 SYDVKM. Trimming left V 2 bases short and J 1 base short, with 9 bases between. This CDR3 is 14 amino acids long. Drawing the rest from reference TRBV28 and TRBJ2-7, the complete variable domain is DVKVTQSSRYLVKRTGEKVFLECVQDMDHENMFWYRQDPGLGLRLIYFSYDVKMKEKGDIPEGYSVSREKKERFSLILESASTNQTSMYLCASSLGGSSYEQYFGPGTRLTVT.

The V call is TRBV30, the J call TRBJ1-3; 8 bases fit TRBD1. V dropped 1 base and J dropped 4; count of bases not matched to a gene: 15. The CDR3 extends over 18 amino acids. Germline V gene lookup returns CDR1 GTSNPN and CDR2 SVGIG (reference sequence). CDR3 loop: CAWSATRTGRSGGNTIYF. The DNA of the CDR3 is TGTGCCTGGAGTGCCACCCGGACAGGGAGAAGTGGCGGAAACACCATATATTTT.

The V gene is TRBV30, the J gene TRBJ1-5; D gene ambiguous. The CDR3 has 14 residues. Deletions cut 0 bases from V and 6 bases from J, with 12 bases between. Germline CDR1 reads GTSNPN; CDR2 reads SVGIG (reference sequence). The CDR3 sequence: CAWSVRGRGQPQHF. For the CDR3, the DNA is TGTGCCTGGAGTGTTCGGGGTAGAGGTCAGCCCCAGCATTTT.

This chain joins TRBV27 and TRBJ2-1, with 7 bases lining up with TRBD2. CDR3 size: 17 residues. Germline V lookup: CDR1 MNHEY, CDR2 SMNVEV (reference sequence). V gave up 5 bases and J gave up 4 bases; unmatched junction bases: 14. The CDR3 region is CASSRPPSGYRYNEQFF. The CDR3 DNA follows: TGTGCCAGCAGTCGTCCGCCTAGCGGATATAGGTACAATGAGCAGTTCTTC.

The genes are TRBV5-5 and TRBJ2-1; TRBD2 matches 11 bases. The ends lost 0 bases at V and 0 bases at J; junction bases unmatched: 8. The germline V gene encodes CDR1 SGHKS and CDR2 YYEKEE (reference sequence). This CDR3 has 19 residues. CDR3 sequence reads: CASSLAGLAGVSSYNEQFF. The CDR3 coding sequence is TGTGCCAGCAGCTTGGCAGGACTAGCGGGCGTTAGCTCCTACAATGAGCAGTTCTTC. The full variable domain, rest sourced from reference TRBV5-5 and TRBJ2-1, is DAGVTQSPTHLIKTRGQQVTLRCSPISGHKSVSWYQQVLGQGPQFIFQYYEKEERGRGNFPDRFSARQFPNYSSELNVNALLLGDSALYLCASSLAGLAGVSSYNEQFFGPGTRLTVL.

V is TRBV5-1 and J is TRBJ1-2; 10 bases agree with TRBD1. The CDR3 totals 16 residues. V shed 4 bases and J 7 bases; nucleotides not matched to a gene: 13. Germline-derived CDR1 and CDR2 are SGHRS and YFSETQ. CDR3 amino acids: CASSLEPGTGAFGYTF. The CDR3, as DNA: TGCGCCAGCAGCCTGGAACCCGGGACAGGGGCGTTTGGCTACACCTTC.

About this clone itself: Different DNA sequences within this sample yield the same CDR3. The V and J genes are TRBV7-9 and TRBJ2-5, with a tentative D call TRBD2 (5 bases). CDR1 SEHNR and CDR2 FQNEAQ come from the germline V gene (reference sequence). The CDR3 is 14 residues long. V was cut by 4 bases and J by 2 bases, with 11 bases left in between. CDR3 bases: TGTGCCAGCAGCTCCGGACGGGGACAAGAGACCCAGTACTTC. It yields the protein CASSSGRGQETQYF. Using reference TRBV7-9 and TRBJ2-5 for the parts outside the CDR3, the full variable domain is DTGVSQNPRHKITKRGQNVTFRCDPISEHNRLYWYRQTLGQGPEFLTYFQNEAQLEKSRLLSDRFSAERPKGSFSTLEIQRTEQGDSAMYLCASSSGRGQETQYFGPGTRLLVL.

Here the CDR3 reads CSAERGHGGLGTQYF. For the CDR3, the DNA is TGCAGCGCCGAGAGGGGTCACGGGGGGCTTGGGACCCAGTACTTC. This chain joins TRBV29-1 and TRBJ2-5, with D possibly matching TRBD2 (7 bases). The CDR3 spans 15 residues. Deletions cut 7 bases from V and 7 bases from J, with 25 bases between. Per the germline V gene, CDR1 is SQVTM and CDR2 is ANQGSEA.

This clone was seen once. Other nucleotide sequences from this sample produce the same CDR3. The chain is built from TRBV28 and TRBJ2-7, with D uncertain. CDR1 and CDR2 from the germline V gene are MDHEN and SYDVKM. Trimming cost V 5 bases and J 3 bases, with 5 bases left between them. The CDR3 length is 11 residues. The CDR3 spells CASSPRYEQYF. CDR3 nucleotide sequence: TGTGCCAGCAGTCCTCGCTACGAGCAGTACTTC.

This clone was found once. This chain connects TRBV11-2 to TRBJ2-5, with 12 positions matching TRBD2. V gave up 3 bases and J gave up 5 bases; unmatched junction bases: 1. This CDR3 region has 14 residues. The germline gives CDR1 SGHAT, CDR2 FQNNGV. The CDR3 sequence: CASSFGTSGETQYF. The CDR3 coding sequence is TGTGCCAGCAGCTTTGGGACTAGCGGGGAGACCCAGTACTTC.